This is a list of T cell receptor beta chains from one sample in a study of long-term antiretroviral therapy in people with HIV. The table came from immunoSEQ multiplex PCR; TCRdb's copy has only in-frame clones and leaves some out. This table has over 25,000 clones, 70% to 85% appearing once. The material was unsorted PBMCs, obtained 0.8 years before starting antiretroviral therapy. The receptors come from a man aged 18 to 30 with HIV. The CDR3 runs from the conserved cysteine through the conserved F or W. Fields, in order: CDR3 protein, V gene, J gene.

cdr3_aa: CASSGSGGKQYF
v_call: TRBV7-3
j_call: TRBJ2-7

cdr3_aa: CASSLGDPFNTGELFF
v_call: TRBV7-2
j_call: TRBJ2-2

cdr3_aa: CAIRVNTEAFF
v_call: TRBV10-3
j_call: TRBJ1-1

cdr3_aa: CASSRTQGGYTF
v_call: TRBV27
j_call: TRBJ1-2

cdr3_aa: CATSEGGGATDTQYF
v_call: TRBV25-1
j_call: TRBJ2-3

cdr3_aa: CASTELVRRGDGNGYTF
v_call: TRBV4-1
j_call: TRBJ1-2

cdr3_aa: CASSLMGGPLDEQYF
v_call: TRBV5-4
j_call: TRBJ2-7

cdr3_aa: CAIWGSNTEAFF
v_call: TRBV6-5
j_call: TRBJ1-1

cdr3_aa: CATSRDSPFDEQYF
v_call: TRBV15
j_call: TRBJ2-7

cdr3_aa: CASSSTSGQNTGELFF
v_call: TRBV5-1
j_call: TRBJ2-2

cdr3_aa: CASKGPYSGNTIYF
v_call: TRBV5-6
j_call: TRBJ1-3

cdr3_aa: CASSLVEGYTF
v_call: TRBV5-1
j_call: TRBJ1-2

cdr3_aa: CATSRGKGGSYEQYF
v_call: TRBV15
j_call: TRBJ2-7

cdr3_aa: CASSSYPGYGYTF
v_call: TRBV9
j_call: TRBJ1-2

cdr3_aa: CASSYTSSYGYTF
v_call: TRBV6-5
j_call: TRBJ1-2

cdr3_aa: CASTQGAGRYTEAFF
v_call: TRBV19
j_call: TRBJ1-1

cdr3_aa: CASRRAGPSDTEAFF
v_call: TRBV4-1
j_call: TRBJ1-1

cdr3_aa: CASSLDGQNYGYTF
v_call: TRBV7-2
j_call: TRBJ1-2

cdr3_aa: CASSGVTGPKSETQYF
v_call: TRBV2
j_call: TRBJ2-5

cdr3_aa: CAWSVGGGNEQFF
v_call: TRBV30
j_call: TRBJ2-1

cdr3_aa: CASSRMGGRSPGELFF
v_call: TRBV4-1
j_call: TRBJ2-2

cdr3_aa: CASSLMLAGGTKNIQYF
v_call: TRBV7-2
j_call: TRBJ2-4

cdr3_aa: CASRALPNSYNEQFF
v_call: TRBV6-4
j_call: TRBJ2-1

cdr3_aa: CASSLGRNYGYTF
v_call: TRBV5-6
j_call: TRBJ1-2

cdr3_aa: CASSPRDASYEQYF
v_call: TRBV6-5
j_call: TRBJ2-7

cdr3_aa: CASSVDRGYMSNTGELFF
v_call: TRBV19
j_call: TRBJ2-2

cdr3_aa: CASSPPIWGTEAFF
v_call: TRBV19
j_call: TRBJ1-1

cdr3_aa: CASSLVVRTEAFF
v_call: TRBV27
j_call: TRBJ1-1

cdr3_aa: CASSVGQSGNTIYF
v_call: TRBV9
j_call: TRBJ1-3

cdr3_aa: CATSRGGFGGSPYEQYF
v_call: TRBV10-1
j_call: TRBJ2-7

cdr3_aa: CASSLGLMNTEAFF
v_call: TRBV5-1
j_call: TRBJ1-1

cdr3_aa: CASSTQGGEKLFF
v_call: TRBV9
j_call: TRBJ1-4

cdr3_aa: CASSPTLGSGELFF
v_call: TRBV5-4
j_call: TRBJ2-2

cdr3_aa: CAWSAGQGTGEQYF
v_call: TRBV30
j_call: TRBJ2-7

cdr3_aa: CASGSRGGDEQYF
v_call: TRBV12-5
j_call: TRBJ2-7

cdr3_aa: CASSNNRVGYTF
v_call: TRBV6-1
j_call: TRBJ1-2

cdr3_aa: CASSLKFGELFF
v_call: TRBV27
j_call: TRBJ2-2

cdr3_aa: CASSQETPNSPLHF
v_call: TRBV4-1
j_call: TRBJ1-6

cdr3_aa: CASSFKRAYEQYF
v_call: TRBV13
j_call: TRBJ2-7

cdr3_aa: CASSPGTDHYGYTF
v_call: TRBV9
j_call: TRBJ1-2

cdr3_aa: CASSQSETSGSAEQYF
v_call: TRBV4-3
j_call: TRBJ2-7

cdr3_aa: CASSYGARGSSEQYF
v_call: TRBV6-5
j_call: TRBJ2-7

cdr3_aa: CAWRVRSSYEQYF
v_call: TRBV30
j_call: TRBJ2-7

cdr3_aa: CASSQDSRGRISNQPQHF
v_call: TRBV4-1
j_call: TRBJ1-5

cdr3_aa: CASSIPGQGISEAFF
v_call: TRBV7-8
j_call: TRBJ1-1

cdr3_aa: CASSPGQYSNQPQHF
v_call: TRBV2
j_call: TRBJ1-5

cdr3_aa: CASSRFSLPSPGNTIYF
v_call: TRBV2
j_call: TRBJ1-3

cdr3_aa: CASSPSGRGGDTQYF
v_call: TRBV4-3
j_call: TRBJ2-3